This TCR beta chain was identified in a study of identifying expanded T cells in peripheral blood. Findings and caveats of the study: Variance in clone template counts between roughly 2-week samples significantly increased with total template count across all healthy donors.

The CDR3 covers 20 residues. Germline lookup yields CDR1 LGHNA and CDR2 YSLEER. Trimming left V 1 base short and J 2 bases short, with 27 bases between. Clones were read by immunoSEQ multiplex PCR, and TCRdb kept only the in-frame ones, dropping some. Of under 150,000 clones in the sample, around four fifths were seen once. In regard to this clone: Its target is not known.

The V and J genes are TRBV4-3 and TRBJ2-7, with D perhaps matching TRBD1 (5 bases). Sequences were obtained from blood. The sequence was collected from a person aged 18 to 70 in good health. This chain's CDR3 is CASSQVSRAGLTARTYEQYF. The CDR3 DNA sequence: TGCGCCAGCAGCCAAGTATCCCGTGCAGGGCTTACGGCTCGAACCTACGAGCAGTACTTC.